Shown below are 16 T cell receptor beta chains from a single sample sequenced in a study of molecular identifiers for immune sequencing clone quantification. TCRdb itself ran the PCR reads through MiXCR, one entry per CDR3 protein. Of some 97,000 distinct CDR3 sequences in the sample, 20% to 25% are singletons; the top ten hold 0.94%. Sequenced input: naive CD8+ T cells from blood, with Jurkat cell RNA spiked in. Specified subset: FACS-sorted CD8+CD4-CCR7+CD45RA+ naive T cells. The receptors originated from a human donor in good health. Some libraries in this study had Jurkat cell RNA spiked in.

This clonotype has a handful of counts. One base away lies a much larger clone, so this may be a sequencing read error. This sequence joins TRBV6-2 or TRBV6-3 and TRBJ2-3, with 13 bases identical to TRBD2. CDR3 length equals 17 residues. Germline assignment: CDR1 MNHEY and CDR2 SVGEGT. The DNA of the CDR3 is TGTGCCTCTGGCCGACCGGGACTAGCGGGGTACACAGCTACGCAGTATTTT. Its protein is CASGRPGLAGYTATQYF.

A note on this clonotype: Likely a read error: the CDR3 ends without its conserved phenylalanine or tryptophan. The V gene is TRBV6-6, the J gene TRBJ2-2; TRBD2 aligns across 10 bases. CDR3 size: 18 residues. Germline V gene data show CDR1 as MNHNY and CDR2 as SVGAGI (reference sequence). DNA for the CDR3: TGTGCCAGCAGTTACTCGTCTCTAGCGGGAGCGGGGACCGTGGAGCTGTTTGTT. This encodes CASSYSSLAGAGTVELFV.

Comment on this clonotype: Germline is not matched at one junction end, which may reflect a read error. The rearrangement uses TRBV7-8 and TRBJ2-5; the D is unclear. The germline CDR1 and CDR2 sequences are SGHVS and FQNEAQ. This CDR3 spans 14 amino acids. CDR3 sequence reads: CASTERLNQDTQYF. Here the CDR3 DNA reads TGTGCCAGCACCGAGAGACTCAACCAAGACACCCAGTACTTC.

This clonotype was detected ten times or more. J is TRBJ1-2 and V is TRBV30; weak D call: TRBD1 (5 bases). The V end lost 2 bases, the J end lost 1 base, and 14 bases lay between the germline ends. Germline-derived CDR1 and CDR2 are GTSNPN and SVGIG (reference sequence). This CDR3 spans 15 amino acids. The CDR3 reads CAWSRKGLINYGYTF. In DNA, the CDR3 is TGTGCCTGGAGTCGCAAGGGACTGATTAACTATGGCTACACCTTC.

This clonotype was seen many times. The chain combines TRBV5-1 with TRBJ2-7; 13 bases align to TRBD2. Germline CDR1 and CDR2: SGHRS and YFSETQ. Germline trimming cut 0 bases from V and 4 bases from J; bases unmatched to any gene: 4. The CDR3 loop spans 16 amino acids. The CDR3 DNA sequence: TGCGCCAGCAGCTTGGCCAGGGGACTAGCGGGGTACGAGCAGTACTTC. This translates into CASSLARGLAGYEQYF.

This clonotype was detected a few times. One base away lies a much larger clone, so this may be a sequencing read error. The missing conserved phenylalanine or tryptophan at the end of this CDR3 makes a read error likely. CDR3 region: CSVGRHTNTEAFY. The CDR3 bases are TGCAGCGTTGGCAGGCATACGAACACTGAAGCTTTCTAT. V and J are TRBV29-1 and TRBJ1-1, with D hard to call. The germline CDR1 and CDR2 sequences are SQVTM and ANQGSEA. The CDR3 has 13 residues. Deletions cut 4 bases from V and 1 base from J, with 10 bases between.

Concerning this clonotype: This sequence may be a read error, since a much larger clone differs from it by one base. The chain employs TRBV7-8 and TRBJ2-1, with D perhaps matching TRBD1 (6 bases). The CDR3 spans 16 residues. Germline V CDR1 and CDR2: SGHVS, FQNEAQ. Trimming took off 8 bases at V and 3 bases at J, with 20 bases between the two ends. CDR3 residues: CASGPGRDINYNEQFF. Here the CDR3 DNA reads TGTGCCAGCGGCCCCGGAAGGGACATTAACTACAATGAGCAGTTCTTC.

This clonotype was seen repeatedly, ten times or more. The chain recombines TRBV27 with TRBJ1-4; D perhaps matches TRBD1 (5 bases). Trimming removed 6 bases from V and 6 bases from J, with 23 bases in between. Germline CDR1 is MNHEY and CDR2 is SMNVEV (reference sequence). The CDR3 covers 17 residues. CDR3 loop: CASRSKHVRRGYEKLFF. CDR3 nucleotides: TGTGCCAGCAGATCCAAACATGTGAGGAGGGGTTATGAAAAACTGTTTTTT. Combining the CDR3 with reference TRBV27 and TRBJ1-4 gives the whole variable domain EAQVTQNPRYLITVTGKKLTVTCSQNMNHEYMSWYRQDPGLGLRQIYYSMNVEVTDKGDVPEGYKVSRKEKRNFPLILESPSPNQTSLYFCASRSKHVRRGYEKLFFGSGTQLSVL.

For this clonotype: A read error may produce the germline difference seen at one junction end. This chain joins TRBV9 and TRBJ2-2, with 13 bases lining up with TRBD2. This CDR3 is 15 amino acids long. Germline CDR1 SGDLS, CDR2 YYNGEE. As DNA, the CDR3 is TGTGCCAGCAGCGTAACTAGCGGGAGGGCCGGGGAGCTGGTTTTT. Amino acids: CASSVTSGRAGELVF.

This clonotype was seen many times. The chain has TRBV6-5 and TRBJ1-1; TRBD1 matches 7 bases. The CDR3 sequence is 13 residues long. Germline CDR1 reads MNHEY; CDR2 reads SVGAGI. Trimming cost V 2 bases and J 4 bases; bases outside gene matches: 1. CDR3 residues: CASSYAGGTEAFF. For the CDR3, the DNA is TGTGCCAGCAGTTACGCAGGGGGCACTGAAGCTTTCTTT.

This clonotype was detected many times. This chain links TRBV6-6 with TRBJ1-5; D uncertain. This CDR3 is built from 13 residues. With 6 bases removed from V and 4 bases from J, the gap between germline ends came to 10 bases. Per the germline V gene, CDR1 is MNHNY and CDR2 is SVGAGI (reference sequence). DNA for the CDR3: TGTGCCAGCAGACCGGGCTGGAATCAGCCCCAGCATTTT. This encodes CASRPGWNQPQHF.

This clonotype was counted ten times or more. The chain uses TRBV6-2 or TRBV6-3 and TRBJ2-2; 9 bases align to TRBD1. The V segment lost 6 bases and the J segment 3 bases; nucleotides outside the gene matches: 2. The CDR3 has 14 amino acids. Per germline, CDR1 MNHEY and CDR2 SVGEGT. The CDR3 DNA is TGTGCCAGCAGGGACAGGGGTTACACCGGGGAGCTGTTTTTT. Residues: CASRDRGYTGELFF.

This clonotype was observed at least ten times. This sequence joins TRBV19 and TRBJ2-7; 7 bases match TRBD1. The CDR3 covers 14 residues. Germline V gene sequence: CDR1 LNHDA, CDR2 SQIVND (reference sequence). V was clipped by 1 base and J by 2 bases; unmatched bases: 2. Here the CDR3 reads CASSIAGTAYEQYF. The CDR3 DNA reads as TGTGCCAGTAGTATAGCGGGGACAGCCTACGAGCAGTACTTC.

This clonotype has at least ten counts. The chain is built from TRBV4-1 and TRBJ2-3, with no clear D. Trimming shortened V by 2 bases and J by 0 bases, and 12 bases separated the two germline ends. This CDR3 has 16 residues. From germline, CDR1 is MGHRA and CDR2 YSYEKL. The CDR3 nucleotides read TGCGCCAGCAGCCAACGCACAGCGCGGAGCACAGATACGCAGTATTTT. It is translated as CASSQRTARSTDTQYF.

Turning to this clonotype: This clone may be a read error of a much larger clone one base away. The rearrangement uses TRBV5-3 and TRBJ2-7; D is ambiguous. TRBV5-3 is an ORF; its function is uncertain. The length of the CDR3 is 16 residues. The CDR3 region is CASSFGNLALTYEQYF. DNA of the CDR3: TGTGCCAGCAGCTTCGGTAATCTGGCGCTTACCTACGAGCAGTACTTC.

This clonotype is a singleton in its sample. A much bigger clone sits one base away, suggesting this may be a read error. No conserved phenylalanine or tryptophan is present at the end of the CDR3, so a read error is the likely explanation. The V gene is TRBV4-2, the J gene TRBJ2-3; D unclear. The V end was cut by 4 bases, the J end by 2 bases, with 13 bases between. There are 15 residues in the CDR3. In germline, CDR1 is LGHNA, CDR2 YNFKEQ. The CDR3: CASSPTVMYTDTQYY. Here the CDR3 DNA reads TGTGCCAGCAGCCCCACAGTAATGTACACAGATACGCAGTATTAT.